The present entry profiles one T cell receptor beta chain with its context. Its antigen is not identified. This CDR3 contains 13 residues. The germline V gene encodes CDR1 DFQATT and CDR2 SNEGSKA (reference sequence). A 5'RACE template switching approach incorporating UMIs was used to make TCR beta cDNA. TCRdb reanalyzed the 5' RACE reads and collapses them to one entry per CDR3 protein, without DNA. The sample includes under 500,000 distinct CDR3 sequences. This sample stems from a study of T cells expressing NK-cell markers. Whole-study findings and limits: The study found dominant NKG2C+ clonotypes at roughly 1.0-7.5% of CD8+ T cells in six donors. Once again these clonotypes came out on top in the CD3+CD56-NKG2C+ fraction of a few donors.

The source is a woman aged 18 to 75 in good health. The sequenced sample consisted of blood T cells: a sorted CD56 or NKG2C T cell subset, CD4+ or CD8+ T cells, or bulk PBMC T cells (not recorded which). V gene TRBV20-1 combines with J gene TRBJ2-3; TCRdb selects TRBD2, and the lack of DNA leaves this call unchecked. This CDR3 reads CSASGAGGHTQYF.